This T cell receptor beta chain was captured in a study of shared clonotypes between healthy human individuals (dated by TCRdb to 2018 to 2021). In terms of the full investigation: A few men and a couple of women, aged 18 to 49 years, made up the cohort. For each donor, CD4 naive and CD4 memory were each given three plates, CD8 naive was given two plates, and CD8 memory was given one plate. To estimate repertoire size and how much clonotypes are shared between individuals, the study performed deep sequencing of blood TCR repertoires from roughly five healthy adults. Different laboratories and diverse techniques were used to prepare libraries and sequence TCR repertoires, to increase sequencing depth and limit assay-specific biases. Between about 0.9 and 9 billion PBMCs per donor were obtained by leukapheresis. The study at large found these results: Naive subsets generally had larger estimated clonotype richness than memory subsets did. Sampling was restricted to blood, and TCR repertoires in tissue are likely to differ from TCR repertoires in blood. Because the study included a small number of donors, the genetic and exposure-history diversity represented was limited. Rarefaction of sorted-subset datasets indicated incomplete sequencing despite the large sequencing depth. Sharing across a few donors was observed for roughly 5.4% of naive CD4, 3.5% of naive CD8, 2.3% of memory CD4, and 0.4% of memory CD8 clonotypes. Higher generation probabilities were observed for clonotypes shared by all four sorted-subset donors than for non-shared clonotypes. Pairwise subsampling indicated that sequencing depth was expected to affect the degree of clonotype sharing among donors.

TCR CDR3 regions were amplified from genomic DNA by multiplex PCR using the deep immunoSEQ assay. Extracted genomic DNA from each cell subset was spread evenly across all wells of several immunoSEQ 96-well plates, with each plate serving as a replicate. For sorted subsets, around 0.2 ug genomic DNA, equal to tens of thousands of T cell genomes, was loaded into each replicate PCR. The purified libraries were quantified using a Qubit 3.0 fluorometer, sized with a Bioanalyzer 2100, and then quantified again using the KAPA Library Quantification kit. A separate single-read 150-cycle Illumina NextSeq 550 flow cell was used to sequence each immunoSEQ 96-well plate. In the authors' own workflow: Because the immunoSEQ output included only junctional sequences and no quality scores, the filtering could not be the same as the filtering used for full-length reads. To assign V/J genes and CDR3, sequences were annotated using PyIR, a Python wrapper for IgBLAST v1.9, with IMGT germline references. Any read was removed if the V/J assignment was weak (E-value above 1e-6), the CDR3 was missing, or the read contained stop codons, out-of-frame junctions, or ambiguous translated residues. A V3J clonotype was defined by an identical inferred V gene, J gene, and CDR3 amino acid sequence. Percentage overlap between repertoires was calculated by dividing the number of shared unique clonotypes by the size of the smaller repertoire. RTK rarefaction, the Chao1 estimator, and Recon v2.1 estimates of unobserved clonotypes were used to assess repertoire richness. Generation probabilities for all TCRbeta clonotypes obtained by the gDNA method from a handful of donors were computed using OLGA. TCRdb took over this immuneACCESS table, retaining in-frame rearrangements with V and J assigned. Such tables are incomplete; in checked studies, under half of the missing clones stem from an unresolved V gene, and the remainder is unexplained. D and trimming were read from the DNA, whereas the V and J calls and clone size are those reported in that table. The sample data list some 2.1 million clones, and 85% to 95% of these were observed just once. The top ten clones comprise roughly 0.13% of the sample.

Note on this clone: There is no known antigen for this receptor. No base quality values were provided; no much bigger clone lies one nucleotide off.

Donors were healthy HIV-negative adults with no recently reported acute infections or vaccinations. Every donor was a Caucasian adult residing in Nashville, Tennessee, USA. CD4+ T cells were enriched through magnetic negative selection, after which naive cells were positively selected on CD45RA and the remaining negative fraction served as the memory subset. After blood collection by leukapheresis, PBMCs were isolated using Ficoll-Histopaque density gradient centrifugation and then cryopreserved in the vapor phase of liquid nitrogen. Purity and quantity of every magnetically sorted T cell population were checked by analytical flow cytometry. Each sorted fraction had its genomic DNA isolated and then quantified by UV absorbance on a Nanodrop 2000c. CDR1 MRHNA and CDR2 SNTAGT are derived from the germline V gene. The CDR3, cysteine through phenylalanine, is 13 amino acids long. Only the CDR3 part of the read is kept: 39 bases, read in frame from the first base. After removal of 5 bases from V and 4 bases from J, the junction retains 3 bases not matched to a gene.

This TCR was recovered from a man aged 18-30 years in good health. The V and J genes are TRBV6-4 and TRBJ2-3, and 7 junction bases match TRBD1. Sequencing used naive CD4+ T cells sorted from blood. In light of the paper, this sample's cell subset or site label describes: CD45RA+ positively selected. Here is the DNA: TGTGCCAGCAGTCCCCAGGGGGCAGATACGCAGTATTTT. This yields the protein CASSPQGADTQYF.